Following are 27 T cell receptor beta chains from one sample sequenced in a study of blood T cells in healthy people across ages. PCR was performed a second time for roughly 7 to 11 cycles using a sample-barcoded 5' primer and a J-beta primer mix. TCRdb independently ran MiXCR on the 5' RACE reads; one entry per CDR3 protein. In the table there are approximately 900,000 distinct CDR3 sequences, under 50% of which are singletons. Sequenced sample: blood. These receptor sequences come from a man aged 25 to 40 in good health.

This clonotype was seen only a few times. This clone may be a read error of a much larger clone one base away. This sequence joins TRBV29-1 and TRBJ2-7; no clear D. V dropped 1 base and J dropped 9 bases, with 13 bases sitting between them. The CDR3 is made up of 12 amino acids. Germline loops: CDR1 SQVTM, CDR2 ANQGSEA. The CDR3 is CSVEGPAGMQYF. The DNA for the CDR3 is TGCAGCGTTGAAGGCCCCGCTGGGATGCAGTACTTC.

This clonotype showed up just a few times. J is TRBJ2-7 and V is TRBV5-1, with no clear D. The CDR3 is made up of 12 amino acids. Between the trimmed V and J ends, which lost 1 base and 7 bases, there was a span of 9 bases. CDR1 and CDR2 from the germline V gene are SGHRS and YFSETQ. CDR3 loop: CASSLYMGEQYF. The CDR3 DNA reads TGCGCCAGCAGCTTGTACATGGGAGAGCAGTACTTC.

V is TRBV6-6 and J is TRBJ1-2; tentative D call: TRBD1 (6 bases). The ends were cut back, 6 bases at V and 11 bases at J, with 28 bases in the middle. Germline V gene data show CDR1 as MNHNY and CDR2 as SVGAGI (reference sequence). The CDR3 length is 16 residues. The CDR3, as DNA: TGTGCCAGCAGCGCATACGAAGGGACACGCTGGGTGGGGTACACCTTC. This sequence encodes CASSAYEGTRWVGYTF.

The chain employs TRBV20-1 and TRBJ2-1, with 11 bases identical to TRBD2. This CDR3 has 19 amino acids. The germline V gene encodes CDR1 DFQATT and CDR2 SNEGSKA (reference sequence). In DNA, the CDR3 is TGCACCTGCATGGGTGGGGAGACTAGCGGGGTCAACTCCTACAATGAGCAGTTCTTC. Residues: CTCMGGETSGVNSYNEQFF.

The sample holds many counts of this clonotype. This chain joins TRBV4-1 and TRBJ2-1; no firm D call. CDR1 and CDR2 (germline): MGHRA, YSYEKL. The CDR3 loop spans 15 amino acids. V lost 1 base and J 6 bases, leaving 13 bases between the germline ends. The CDR3 DNA sequence: TGCGCCAGCAGCCAAGGGGATGACGCGTTCAATGAGCAGTTCTTC. It encodes CASSQGDDAFNEQFF.

This clonotype was observed a few times. This rearrangement joins TRBV29-1 to TRBJ1-2; D is unclear. This CDR3 region has 12 residues. In germline, CDR1 is SQVTM, CDR2 ANQGSEA. This CDR3 reads CTCGEGVYGYTF. CDR3 DNA: TGCACCTGCGGGGAAGGAGTCTATGGCTACACCTTC.

The chain is built from TRBV6-1 and TRBJ1-1; D is uncertain. Trimming pared 3 bases from V and 3 bases from J, leaving 14 bases between. This CDR3 is built from 15 residues. Germline values: CDR1 MNHNS, CDR2 SASEGT. The CDR3 region is CASSDSRHGDTEAFF. CDR3 nucleotides: TGTGCCAGCAGTGATTCACGCCACGGGGACACTGAAGCTTTCTTT.

The genes are TRBV6-4 and TRBJ2-1; 7 positions match TRBD2. The CDR3 has 15 residues. Trimming cost V 3 bases and J 5 bases; bases outside gene matches: 7. The V gene's germline CDR1 is MRHNA and CDR2 SNTAGT. DNA for the CDR3: TGTGCCAGCAGTGAACAAGCGGGGACCCACAATGAGCAGTTCTTC. It specifies CASSEQAGTHNEQFF.

The CDR3 sequence: CASSFVTAGYNEQYF. CDR3 sequence (DNA): TGTGCCAGCAGTTTCGTGACAGCAGGATACAATGAGCAGTACTTC. V and J are TRBV12-3 or TRBV12-4 and TRBJ2-7; perhaps TRBD1 as D (5 bases). The V end was cut by 3 bases, the J end by 7 bases, with 19 bases between. The CDR3 loop spans 15 amino acids.

This sequence joins TRBV3-1 and TRBJ2-1; 12 bases match TRBD2. The length of the CDR3 is 16 residues. Germline V gene sequence: CDR1 LGHDT, CDR2 YNNKEL (reference sequence). V was pared by 3 bases and J by 8 bases, with 8 bases of the junction left unmatched. DNA for the CDR3: TGTGCCAGCAGCCAGAGGCTGCTAGCGGGGGGGGATGAGCAGTTCTTC. Its protein is CASSQRLLAGGDEQFF.

This clonotype was counted only a few times. The chain links TRBV5-6 to TRBJ1-1; TRBD1 agrees at 7 bases. J lost 1 base, V lost 4 bases, and 10 bases had no gene match. The length of the CDR3 is 16 residues. The germline CDR1 and CDR2 sequences are SGHDT and YYEEEE. The CDR3 DNA is TGTGCCAGCAGCAATATTACCCACAGGGGGAACACTGAAGCTTTCTTT. This encodes CASSNITHRGNTEAFF.

This clonotype was picked up a small number of times. This chain uses TRBV29-1 with TRBJ2-3; tentative D call: TRBD2 (6 bases). V lost 8 bases and J lost 5, with 20 bases in between. Germline-derived CDR1 and CDR2 are SQVTM and ANQGSEA. CDR3 length equals 14 residues. The CDR3 sequence is CSYKRVPGIDTQYF. DNA of the CDR3: TGCAGCTACAAGCGGGTCCCCGGTATAGATACGCAGTATTTT.

This clonotype was detected once. This rearrangement joins TRBV12-3 or TRBV12-4 to TRBJ2-7, with 10 bases aligning to TRBD1. This CDR3 spans 16 amino acids. The V gene end was trimmed by 3 bases and the J gene end by 3 bases; junction bases not matched to a gene: 8. For the CDR3, the DNA is TGTGCCAGCAGTTTCGCGGGACAGGGGAGAGGCTACGAGCAGTACTTC. Its protein product is CASSFAGQGRGYEQYF.

This clonotype was seen only a few times. The J gene is TRBJ2-1, the V gene TRBV5-6; the match to TRBD2 covers 9 bases. The germline V gene has CDR1 SGHDT and CDR2 YYEEEE. The CDR3 runs 16 residues. V lost 0 bases, J lost 8 bases, and 9 bases stayed unmatched. The CDR3 reads CASSLAGGGAGYEQFF. CDR3 DNA: TGTGCCAGCAGCTTGGCTGGCGGGGGGGCCGGTTATGAGCAGTTCTTC.

The table lists this clonotype with a few counts. This rearrangement joins TRBV9 to TRBJ2-3; either TRBD1 or TRBD2 may supply D (5 bases each). Germline V lookup: CDR1 SGDLS, CDR2 YYNGEE. V dropped 3 bases and J dropped 6 bases, with 17 bases sitting between them. The CDR3 runs 15 residues. The CDR3 DNA sequence: TGTGCCAGCAGCGAGGGACCTGTTGGGGCTGATACGCAGTATTTT. This gives the protein CASSEGPVGADTQYF. Combining the CDR3 with reference TRBV9 and TRBJ2-3 gives the whole variable domain DSGVTQTPKHLITATGQRVTLRCSPRSGDLSVYWYQQSLDQGLQFLIQYYNGEERAKGNILERFSAQQFPDLHSELNLSSLELGDSALYFCASSEGPVGADTQYFGPGTRLTVL.

This sequence joins TRBV5-5 and TRBJ1-5, with D uncertain. V was clipped by 5 bases and J by 0 bases, with 15 bases between them. Germline V gives CDR1 SGHKS, CDR2 YYEKEE (reference sequence). The length of the CDR3 is 16 residues. The CDR3: CASRSDTWGSNQPQHF. CDR3 bases: TGTGCCAGCAGATCCGACACCTGGGGTAGCAATCAGCCCCAGCATTTT.

The V and J genes are TRBV20-1 and TRBJ1-2; D remains ambiguous. This CDR3 spans 11 amino acids. CDR1 is DFQATT and CDR2 is SNEGSKA in the germline V gene (reference sequence). The CDR3 reads CRGKTDYGYTF. CDR3 sequence (DNA): TGCAGGGGGAAAACGGACTATGGCTACACCTTC.

This clonotype has more than one count but fewer than ten. The CDR3 reads CASSADFQETQYF. CDR3 DNA: TGTGCCAGCAGTGCGGACTTTCAAGAGACCCAGTACTTC. The J gene is TRBJ2-5, the V gene TRBV28; possible D gene TRBD2, 5 bases. Germline V gives CDR1 MDHEN, CDR2 SYDVKM. V lost 5 bases and J 2 bases, leaving 9 bases between the germline ends. CDR3 size: 13 residues.

J is TRBJ2-7 and V is TRBV12-3 or TRBV12-4; 9 bases are shared with TRBD2. The CDR3 loop spans 14 amino acids. With V trimmed by 6 bases and J by 3 bases, 6 bases remained unmatched. In nucleotides, the CDR3 is TGTGCCAGCAGCCCTAGCGGGAAGGTCTACGAGCAGTACTTC. Translating it yields CASSPSGKVYEQYF.

This clonotype was seen more than once but under ten times. The chain is built from TRBV11-3 and TRBJ2-3; D unresolved. V lost 2 bases and J lost 1, with 13 bases in between. The CDR3 loop spans 16 amino acids. CDR1 SGHNT and CDR2 YENEEA come from the germline V gene. For the CDR3, the DNA is TGTGCCAGCAGCTTAAACTCTGGTCGCCGCACAGATACGCAGTATTTT. It codes for CASSLNSGRRTDTQYF.

The rearrangement uses TRBV21-1 and TRBJ1-4; the listed D gene, TRBD1, was not tested against the DNA. TRBV21-1 is a pseudogene. This CDR3 comprises 15 residues. The DNA for the CDR3 is TGTGCCAGCTACAGGCGGTTGCAGGTTCGAGAAAAACTGTTTTTT. It specifies CASYRRLQVREKLFF.

This rearrangement joins TRBV6-6 to TRBJ2-3, with 8 bases that match TRBD2. V was clipped by 10 bases and J by 2 bases; unmatched bases: 14. The CDR3 runs 16 residues. The germline V gene has CDR1 MNHNY and CDR2 SVGAGI (reference sequence). CDR3 sequence: CATKTYGGGDTDTQYF. The CDR3 DNA reads as TGTGCCACTAAGACTTACGGGGGGGGTGACACAGATACGCAGTATTTT.

This clonotype turned up a few times. This chain links TRBV27 with TRBJ2-1; D is uncertain. The CDR3 has 15 amino acids. Trimming stripped 6 bases from V and 1 base from J, with 13 bases between. The germline V gene has CDR1 MNHEY and CDR2 SMNVEV (reference sequence). The CDR3 loop reads CASSRWVGSYNEQFF. CDR3 DNA: TGTGCCAGCAGCCGCTGGGTAGGGTCCTACAATGAGCAGTTCTTC.

This clonotype came up a few times. V gene TRBV2 combines with J gene TRBJ2-1, with D perhaps matching TRBD1 or TRBD2 (5 bases each). This CDR3 has 14 residues. Trimming removed 4 bases at V and 10 bases at J, with 17 bases between. Germline CDR1 is SNHLY and CDR2 is FYNNEI. CDR3 region: CASSAADTFGEQFF. CDR3 in DNA: TGTGCCAGCAGTGCAGCGGACACTTTCGGGGAGCAGTTCTTC.

The chain combines TRBV5-1 with TRBJ2-5; D perhaps matches TRBD1 (6 bases). This CDR3 spans 14 amino acids. V shed 4 bases and J shed 2 bases, with 12 bases lying between them. In germline, CDR1 is SGHRS, CDR2 YFSETQ. The CDR3 coding sequence is TGCGCCAGCAGCCGAGGACAGCCTCAAGAGACCCAGTACTTC. It codes for CASSRGQPQETQYF.

This chain links TRBV29-1 with TRBJ2-7; 10 bases map to TRBD1. V lost 6 bases to trimming and J lost 2 bases; unmatched junction nucleotides: 4. Germline-derived CDR1 and CDR2 are SQVTM and ANQGSEA. CDR3 length equals 13 residues. DNA for the CDR3: TGCAGCGTCCGGGACAGGGGTACCTACGAGCAGTACTTC. This encodes CSVRDRGTYEQYF.

The rearrangement links TRBV2 to TRBJ2-3; D might be TRBD1 or TRBD2, each matching 6 bases. Trimming stripped 6 bases from V and 4 bases from J, with 17 bases between. CDR1 and CDR2 (germline): SNHLY, FYNNEI. CDR3 length: 15 residues. The CDR3 protein is CASRGDGGWSDTQYF. The CDR3 region has the DNA TGTGCCAGCAGGGGGGACGGGGGCTGGTCAGATACGCAGTATTTT.